This entry lists 9 T cell receptor beta chains sequenced from one sample in a study of T cell changes during pregnancy in multiple sclerosis. Repertoires were generated with immunoSEQ multiplex PCR, while TCRdb's copy carries only in-frame clones and drops some. The data hold tens of thousands of clones, with roughly 91% observed a single time. The sequencing used peripheral blood, collected in the first trimester of pregnancy. The receptors come from a female donor with multiple sclerosis, enrolled in a pregnancy study.

The chain is built from TRBV27 and TRBJ1-1; TRBD1 aligns across 7 bases. V shed 2 bases and J 4 bases; nucleotides not matched to a gene: 7. The CDR3 covers 15 residues. Germline CDR1 and CDR2: MNHEY and SMNVEV (reference sequence). The CDR3: CASSLAGQGGTEAFF. The DNA of the CDR3 is TGTGCCAGCAGTTTAGCTGGGCAGGGGGGCACTGAAGCTTTCTTT.

This clone was recorded once. The chain links TRBV4-1 to TRBJ2-5; 8 bases line up with TRBD1. V lost 2 bases to trimming and J lost 5 bases; unmatched junction nucleotides: 4. The CDR3 length is 14 residues. The germline gives CDR1 MGHRA, CDR2 YSYEKL. The CDR3 DNA reads TGCGCCAGCAGCCAATCGGACAGGGTTGAGACCCAGTACTTC. Protein sequence: CASSQSDRVETQYF.

The chain joins TRBV5-1 to TRBJ2-6, with a tentative D call TRBD1 (5 bases). Germline lookup yields CDR1 SGHRS and CDR2 YFSETQ. V was pared by 4 bases and J by 0 bases, with 14 bases between. This CDR3 is built from 17 residues. DNA of the CDR3: TGCGCCAGCAGCCAGACAGCCACGGTCTCTGGGGCCAACGTCCTGACTTTC. Translated, it gives CASSQTATVSGANVLTF.

The CDR3 DNA is TGTGCCAGCAGCTTAGACATCCAAGAGACCCAGTACTTC. This codes for CASSLDIQETQYF. The chain uses TRBV7-7 and TRBJ2-5; D not certain. The CDR3 covers 13 residues. CDR1 SSHAT and CDR2 FNYEAQ come from the germline V gene (reference sequence). The V end lost 1 base, the J end lost 1 base, and 4 bases lay between the germline ends.

The genes are TRBV18 and TRBJ1-3; D gene ambiguous. The CDR3 is made up of 15 amino acids. Germline CDR1 reads KGHSH; CDR2 reads LQKENI. V lost 5 bases and J 1 base, leaving 12 bases between the germline ends. This CDR3 is CASSSVQDSGNTIYF. Here the CDR3 DNA reads TGTGCCAGCTCATCAGTTCAGGATTCTGGAAACACCATATATTTT.

The V gene is TRBV7-9, the J gene TRBJ1-2; no clear D. The CDR3 runs to 13 residues. CDR1 and CDR2 (germline): SEHNR, FQNEAQ (reference sequence). Trimming left V 5 bases short and J 6 bases short, with 13 bases between. CDR3 DNA sequence: TGTGCCAGCAGCCGGCGATCCGGGGATGGCTACACCTTC. Protein: CASSRRSGDGYTF.

This chain connects TRBV28 to TRBJ2-5; no reliable D call. The ends were cut back, 2 bases at V and 7 bases at J, with 17 bases in the middle. Germline V gene lookup returns CDR1 MDHEN and CDR2 SYDVKM. The CDR3 sequence is 15 residues long. The CDR3, as DNA: TGTGCCAGCAGTTTAGACACCCGGTGGTTCGGGACCCAGTACTTC. Translating gives CASSLDTRWFGTQYF.

This sequence joins TRBV21-1 and TRBJ2-6; the tabulated D call, TRBD1, remains unverified against the DNA. TRBV21-1 is a listed pseudogene. The CDR3 extends over 17 amino acids. This CDR3 reads CASSCRQVSSGANVLTF. The CDR3, as DNA: TGTGCCAGCAGCTGTCGACAGGTTTCCTCTGGGGCCAACGTCCTGACTTTC.

The CDR3 sequence is CASSVGTAGGRGETQYF. For the CDR3, the DNA is TGTGCCAGCAGCGTAGGGACTGCGGGGGGGAGAGGGGAGACCCAGTACTTC. The rearrangement joins TRBV9 to TRBJ2-5; 9 nucleotides agree with TRBD2. This CDR3 comprises 17 residues. Germline V lookup: CDR1 SGDLS, CDR2 YYNGEE. The J segment lost 5 bases and the V segment lost 0 bases, leaving 11 bases of the junction unmatched.